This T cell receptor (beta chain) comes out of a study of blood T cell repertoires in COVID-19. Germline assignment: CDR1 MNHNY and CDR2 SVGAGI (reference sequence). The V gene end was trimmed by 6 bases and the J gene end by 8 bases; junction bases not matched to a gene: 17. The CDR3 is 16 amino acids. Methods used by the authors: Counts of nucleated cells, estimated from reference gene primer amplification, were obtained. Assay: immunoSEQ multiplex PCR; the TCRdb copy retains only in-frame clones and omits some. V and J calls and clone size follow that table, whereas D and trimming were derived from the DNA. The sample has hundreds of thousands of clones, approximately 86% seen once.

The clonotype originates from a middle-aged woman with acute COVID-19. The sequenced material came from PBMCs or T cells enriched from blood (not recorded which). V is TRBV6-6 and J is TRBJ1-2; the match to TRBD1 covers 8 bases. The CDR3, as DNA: TGTGCCAGCAGAAACCCCACAGGGGGGGGAGTAGGAGGCTACACCTTC. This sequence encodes CASRNPTGGGVGGYTF.